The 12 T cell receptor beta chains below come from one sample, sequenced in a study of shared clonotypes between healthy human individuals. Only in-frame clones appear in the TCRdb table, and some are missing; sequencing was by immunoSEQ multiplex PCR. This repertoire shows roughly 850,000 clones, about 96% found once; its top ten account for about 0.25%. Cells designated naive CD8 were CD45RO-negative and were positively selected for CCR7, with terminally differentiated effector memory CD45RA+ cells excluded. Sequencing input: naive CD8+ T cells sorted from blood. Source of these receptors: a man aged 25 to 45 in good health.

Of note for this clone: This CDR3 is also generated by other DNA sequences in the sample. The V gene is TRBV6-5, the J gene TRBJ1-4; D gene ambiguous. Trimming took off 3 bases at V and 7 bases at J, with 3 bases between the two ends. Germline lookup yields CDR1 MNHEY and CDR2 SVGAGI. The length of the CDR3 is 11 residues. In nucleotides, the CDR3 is TGTGCCAGCAGTTATGGTGAAAAACTGTTTTTT. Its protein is CASSYGEKLFF.

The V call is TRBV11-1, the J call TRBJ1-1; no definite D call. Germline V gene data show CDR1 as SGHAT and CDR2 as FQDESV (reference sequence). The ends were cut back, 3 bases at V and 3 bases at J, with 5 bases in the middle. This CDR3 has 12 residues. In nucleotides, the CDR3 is TGTGCCAGCAGCTTTAGCGACACTGAAGCTTTCTTT. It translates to CASSFSDTEAFF.

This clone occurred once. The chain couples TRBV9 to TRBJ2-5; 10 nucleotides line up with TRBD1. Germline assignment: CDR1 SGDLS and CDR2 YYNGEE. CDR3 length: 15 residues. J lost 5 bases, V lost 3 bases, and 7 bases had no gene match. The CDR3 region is CASSDWDRGRETQYF. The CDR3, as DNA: TGTGCCAGCAGCGATTGGGACAGGGGCAGGGAGACCCAGTACTTC. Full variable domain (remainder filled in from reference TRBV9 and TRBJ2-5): DSGVTQTPKHLITATGQRVTLRCSPRSGDLSVYWYQQSLDQGLQFLIQYYNGEERAKGNILERFSAQQFPDLHSELNLSSLELGDSALYFCASSDWDRGRETQYFGPGTRLLVL.

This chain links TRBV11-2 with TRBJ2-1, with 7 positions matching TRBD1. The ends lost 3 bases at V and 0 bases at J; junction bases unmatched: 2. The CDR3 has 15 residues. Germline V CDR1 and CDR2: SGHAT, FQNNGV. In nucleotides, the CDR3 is TGTGCCAGCAGCTTTCGACAGGGCTCCTACAATGAGCAGTTCTTC. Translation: CASSFRQGSYNEQFF. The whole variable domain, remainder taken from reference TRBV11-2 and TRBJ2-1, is EAGVAQSPRYKIIEKRQSVAFWCNPISGHATLYWYQQILGQGPKLLIQFQNNGVVDDSQLPKDRFSAERLKGVDSTLKIQPAKLEDSAVYLCASSFRQGSYNEQFFGPGTRLTVL.

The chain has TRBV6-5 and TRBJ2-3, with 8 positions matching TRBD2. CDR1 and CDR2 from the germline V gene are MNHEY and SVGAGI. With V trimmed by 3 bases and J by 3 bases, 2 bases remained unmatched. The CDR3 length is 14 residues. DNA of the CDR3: TGTGCCAGCAGTTATGGCGGGAGGACAGATACGCAGTATTTT. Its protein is CASSYGGRTDTQYF.

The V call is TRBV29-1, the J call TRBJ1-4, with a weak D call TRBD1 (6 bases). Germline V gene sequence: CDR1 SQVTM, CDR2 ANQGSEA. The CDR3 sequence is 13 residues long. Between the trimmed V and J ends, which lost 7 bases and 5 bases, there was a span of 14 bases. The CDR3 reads CSARLGGNEKLFF. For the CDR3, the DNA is TGCAGCGCTAGATTAGGGGGAAATGAAAAACTGTTTTTT.

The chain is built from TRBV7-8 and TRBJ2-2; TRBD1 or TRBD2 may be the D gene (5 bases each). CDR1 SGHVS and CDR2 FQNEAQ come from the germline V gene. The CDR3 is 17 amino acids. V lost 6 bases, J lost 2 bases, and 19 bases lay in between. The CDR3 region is CASSPDGAPTNTGELFF. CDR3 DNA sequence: TGTGCCAGCAGTCCAGACGGGGCTCCCACCAACACCGGGGAGCTGTTTTTT.

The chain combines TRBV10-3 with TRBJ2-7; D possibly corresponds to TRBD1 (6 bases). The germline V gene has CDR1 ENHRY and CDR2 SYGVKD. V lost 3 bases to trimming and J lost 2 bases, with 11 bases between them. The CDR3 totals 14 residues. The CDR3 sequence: CAISEGDKAYEQYF. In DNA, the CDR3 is TGTGCCATCAGTGAAGGGGACAAGGCCTACGAGCAGTACTTC.

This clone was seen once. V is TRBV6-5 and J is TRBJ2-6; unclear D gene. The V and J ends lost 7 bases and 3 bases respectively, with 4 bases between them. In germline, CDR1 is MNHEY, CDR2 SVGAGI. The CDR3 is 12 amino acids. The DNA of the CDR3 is TGTGCCAGCAATGTTGGGGCCAACGTCCTGACTTTC. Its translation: CASNVGANVLTF.

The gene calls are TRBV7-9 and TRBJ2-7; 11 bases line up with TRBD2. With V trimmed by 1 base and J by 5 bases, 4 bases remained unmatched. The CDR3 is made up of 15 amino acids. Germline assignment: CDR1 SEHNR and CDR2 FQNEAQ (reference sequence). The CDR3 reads CASSLGLAGSHEQYF. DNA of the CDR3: TGTGCCAGCAGCTTAGGACTAGCGGGATCCCACGAGCAGTACTTC. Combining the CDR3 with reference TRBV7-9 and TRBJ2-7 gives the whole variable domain DTGVSQNPRHKITKRGQNVTFRCDPISEHNRLYWYRQTLGQGPEFLTYFQNEAQLEKSRLLSDRFSAERPKGSFSTLEIQRTEQGDSAMYLCASSLGLAGSHEQYFGPGTRLTVT.

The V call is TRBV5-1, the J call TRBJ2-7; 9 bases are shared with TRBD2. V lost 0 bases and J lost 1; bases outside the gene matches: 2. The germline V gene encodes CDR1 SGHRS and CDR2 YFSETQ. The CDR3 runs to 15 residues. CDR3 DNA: TGCGCCAGCAGCTTGGGCAGCGGGAGGTCCTACGAGCAGTACTTC. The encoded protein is CASSLGSGRSYEQYF.

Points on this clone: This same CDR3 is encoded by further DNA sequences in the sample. CDR3 nucleotides: TGTGCCAGCAGCTTGGGGGGAGGTTCGTACGAGCAGTACTTC. This encodes CASSLGGGSYEQYF. The chain carries TRBV13 and TRBJ2-7; D may be TRBD2 (6 bases). Germline CDR1 reads PRHDT; CDR2 reads FYEKMQ (reference sequence). With 3 bases removed from V and 4 bases from J, the gap between germline ends came to 13 bases. The length of the CDR3 is 14 residues.